This entry describes one T cell receptor beta chain. This entry is derived from a study of blood T cell repertoires in COVID-19. Study information: Acute-phase and convalescent COVID-19 samples originated in the United States, Italy and Spain. T cells, B-cell-depleted T cells, or PBMCs provided the cDNA or gDNA that served as material.

The length of the CDR3 is 16 residues. V shed 5 bases, J shed 2 bases, and the junction held 9 bases outside the gene matches. Germline V gene sequence: CDR1 SGHAT, CDR2 FQNNGV. How the authors handled the data: Reference gene primers were amplified, and this amplification served to estimate nucleated cell counts. Assay used: immunoSEQ multiplex PCR; TCRdb lists only in-frame clones, some missing. V and J calls and clone size are as listed in that table; D and trimming were resolved from the DNA. The top ten clones hold roughly 14% of a sample with about 47,000 clones, 80% to 85% of them seen once. The chain links TRBV11-2 to TRBJ2-1; 7 nucleotides match TRBD1. This receptor was taken from a human donor with acute or convalescent COVID-19. The donor label of this sample is uncertain. The sequenced sample consisted of peripheral blood. This CDR3 is CASSPMGTATYNEQFF. Here the CDR3 DNA reads TGTGCCAGCAGCCCTATGGGGACAGCCACCTACAATGAGCAGTTCTTC.